This entry features one TCR beta chain sequence. The CDR3 is made up of 18 amino acids. CDR1 is MNHNS and CDR2 is SASEGT in the germline V gene. The ends lost 3 bases at V and 0 bases at J; junction bases unmatched: 10. This record comes from a study of blood T cell repertoires in COVID-19. Study as a whole: Specimens from acute and convalescent COVID-19 originated in the United States, Italy and Spain.

Patients from Seattle were sampled longitudinally, starting during active infection. Data came from immunoSEQ multiplex PCR; TCRdb stores just in-frame clones and leaves some out. The sample carries some 390,000 clones, about 90% recorded once. The rearrangement links TRBV6-1 to TRBJ1-5; 8 nucleotides line up with TRBD1. What was sequenced was peripheral blood. The source of this sequence is a woman in her sixties with COVID-19, enrolled during active disease. The CDR3 sequence is CASSDRGPDLYSNQPQHF. In DNA form, the CDR3 reads TGTGCCAGCAGTGACAGGGGGCCAGACCTCTATAGCAATCAGCCCCAGCATTTT.